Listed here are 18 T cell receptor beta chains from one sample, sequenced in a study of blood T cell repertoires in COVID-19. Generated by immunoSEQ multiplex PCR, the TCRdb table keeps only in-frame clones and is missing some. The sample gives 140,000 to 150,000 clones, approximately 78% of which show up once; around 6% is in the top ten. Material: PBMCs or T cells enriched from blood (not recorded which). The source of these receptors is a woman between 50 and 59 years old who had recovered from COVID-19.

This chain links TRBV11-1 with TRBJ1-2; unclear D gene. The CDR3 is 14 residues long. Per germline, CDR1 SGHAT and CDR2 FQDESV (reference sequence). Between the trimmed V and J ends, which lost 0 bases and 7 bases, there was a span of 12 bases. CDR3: CASSLAGGDGGYTF. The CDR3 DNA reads TGTGCCAGCAGCTTAGCGGGCGGGGATGGTGGCTACACCTTC.

The DNA of the CDR3 is TGTGCCAGCAGCTTCGGGACAGTTTCAACTCCCGGGGAGCTGTTTTTT. Its protein product is CASSFGTVSTPGELFF. V and J are TRBV7-9 and TRBJ2-2, with TRBD1 matching 7 bases. This CDR3 region has 16 residues. The V gene's germline CDR1 is SEHNR and CDR2 FQNEAQ (reference sequence). The trim removed 3 bases at V and 6 bases at J, leaving 10 bases unmatched.

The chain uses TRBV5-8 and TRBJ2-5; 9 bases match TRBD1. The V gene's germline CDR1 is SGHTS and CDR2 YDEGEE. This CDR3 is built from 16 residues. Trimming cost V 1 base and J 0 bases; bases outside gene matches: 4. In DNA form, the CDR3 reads TGTGCCAGCAGCTTGACAGGGGGCCCTCACCAAGAGACCCAGTACTTC. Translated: CASSLTGGPHQETQYF.

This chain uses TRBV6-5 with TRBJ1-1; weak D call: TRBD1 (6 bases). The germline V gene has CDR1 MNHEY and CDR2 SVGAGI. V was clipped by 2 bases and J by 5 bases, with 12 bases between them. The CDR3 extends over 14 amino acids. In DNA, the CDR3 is TGTGCCAGCAGTTACCCAGGGAGGGGGACTGAAGCTTTCTTT. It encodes CASSYPGRGTEAFF.

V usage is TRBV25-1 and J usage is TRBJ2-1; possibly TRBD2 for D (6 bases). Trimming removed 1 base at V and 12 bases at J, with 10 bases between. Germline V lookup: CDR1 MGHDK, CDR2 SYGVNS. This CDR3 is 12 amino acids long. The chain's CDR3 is CASSEFAGLQFF. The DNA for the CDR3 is TGTGCCAGCAGTGAATTCGCGGGGTTGCAGTTCTTC.

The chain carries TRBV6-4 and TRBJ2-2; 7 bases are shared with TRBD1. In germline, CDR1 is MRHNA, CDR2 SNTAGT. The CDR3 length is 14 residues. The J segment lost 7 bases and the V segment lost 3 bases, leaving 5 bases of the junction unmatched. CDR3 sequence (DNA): TGTGCCAGCAGTGAAGAGGGGGCCGACGGGGAGCTGTTTTTT. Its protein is CASSEEGADGELFF.

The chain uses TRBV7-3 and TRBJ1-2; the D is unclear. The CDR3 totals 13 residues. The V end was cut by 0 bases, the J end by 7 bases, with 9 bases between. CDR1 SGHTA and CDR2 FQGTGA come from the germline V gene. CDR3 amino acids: CASSLTSRGGYTF. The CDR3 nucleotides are TGTGCCAGCAGCTTAACTTCAAGAGGTGGCTACACCTTC.

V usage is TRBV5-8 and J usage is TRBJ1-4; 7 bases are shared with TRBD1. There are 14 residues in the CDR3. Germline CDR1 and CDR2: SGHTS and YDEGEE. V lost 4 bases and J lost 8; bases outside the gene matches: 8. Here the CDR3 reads CASSPWQGGEKLFF. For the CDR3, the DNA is TGTGCCAGCAGCCCCTGGCAGGGGGGAGAAAAACTGTTTTTT.

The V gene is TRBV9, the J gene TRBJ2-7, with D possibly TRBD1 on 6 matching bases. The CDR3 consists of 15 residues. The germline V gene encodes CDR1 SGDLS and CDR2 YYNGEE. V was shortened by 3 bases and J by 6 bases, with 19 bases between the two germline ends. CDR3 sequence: CASSADSAMWSEQYF. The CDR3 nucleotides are TGTGCCAGCAGCGCGGACAGCGCGATGTGGTCCGAGCAGTACTTC.

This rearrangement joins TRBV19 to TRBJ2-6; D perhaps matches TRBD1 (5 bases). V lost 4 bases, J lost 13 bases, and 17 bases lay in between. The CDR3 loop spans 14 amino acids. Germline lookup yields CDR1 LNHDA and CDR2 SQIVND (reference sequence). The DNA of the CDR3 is TGTGCCAGTAGTACCCTAGGGGCGGAAGCGGTCCTGACTTTC. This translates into CASSTLGAEAVLTF.

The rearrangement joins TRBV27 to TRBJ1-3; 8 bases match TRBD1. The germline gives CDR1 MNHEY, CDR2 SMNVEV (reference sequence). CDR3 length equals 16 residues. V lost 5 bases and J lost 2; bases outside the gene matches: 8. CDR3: CASSESATGAGNTIYF. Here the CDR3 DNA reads TGTGCCAGCAGTGAGAGCGCGACAGGGGCTGGAAACACCATATATTTT.

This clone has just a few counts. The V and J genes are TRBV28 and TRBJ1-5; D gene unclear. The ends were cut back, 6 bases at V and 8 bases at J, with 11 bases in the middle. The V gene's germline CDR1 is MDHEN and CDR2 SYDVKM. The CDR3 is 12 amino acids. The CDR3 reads CASSPVAEPQHF. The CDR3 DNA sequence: TGTGCCAGCAGCCCGGTAGCTGAGCCCCAGCATTTT.

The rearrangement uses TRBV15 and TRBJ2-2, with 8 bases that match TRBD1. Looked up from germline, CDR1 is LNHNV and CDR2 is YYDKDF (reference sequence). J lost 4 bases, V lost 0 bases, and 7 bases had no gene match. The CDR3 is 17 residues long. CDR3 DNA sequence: TGTGCCACCAGCAGAGATTGGGCAGGGGGCTCCACCGGGGAGCTGTTTTTT. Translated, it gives CATSRDWAGGSTGELFF.

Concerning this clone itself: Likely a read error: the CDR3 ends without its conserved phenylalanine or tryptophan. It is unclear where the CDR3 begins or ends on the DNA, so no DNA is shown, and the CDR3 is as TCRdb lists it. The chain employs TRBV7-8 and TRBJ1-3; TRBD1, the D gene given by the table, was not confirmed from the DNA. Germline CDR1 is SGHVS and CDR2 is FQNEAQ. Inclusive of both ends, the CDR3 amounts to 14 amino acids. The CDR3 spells CASSPDRETPYISS.

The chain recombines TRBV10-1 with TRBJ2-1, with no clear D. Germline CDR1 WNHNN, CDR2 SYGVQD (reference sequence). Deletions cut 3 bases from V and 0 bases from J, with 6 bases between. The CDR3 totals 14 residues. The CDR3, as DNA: TGCGCCAGCAGTGAACAGAGCTCCTACAATGAGCAGTTCTTC. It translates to CASSEQSSYNEQFF.

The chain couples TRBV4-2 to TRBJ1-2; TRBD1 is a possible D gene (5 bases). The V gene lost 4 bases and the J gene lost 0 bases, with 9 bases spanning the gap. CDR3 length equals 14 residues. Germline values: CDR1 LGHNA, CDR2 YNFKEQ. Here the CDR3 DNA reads TGTGCCAGCAGCCTGGACAAGGCTAACTATGGCTACACCTTC. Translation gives CASSLDKANYGYTF.

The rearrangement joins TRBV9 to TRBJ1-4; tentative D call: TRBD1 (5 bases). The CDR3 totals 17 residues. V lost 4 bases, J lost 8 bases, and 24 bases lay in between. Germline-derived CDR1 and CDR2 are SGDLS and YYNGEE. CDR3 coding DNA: TGTGCCAGCAGCCCAGCATTCGGGGGTCAGCAGGTGGAAAAACTGTTTTTT. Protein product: CASSPAFGGQQVEKLFF.

The DNA for the CDR3 is TGTGCCAGCAGCCCGGGACAGGGTTTATCCTACGAGCAGTACTTC. Translated, it gives CASSPGQGLSYEQYF. V is TRBV5-4 and J is TRBJ2-7; the match to TRBD1 covers 9 bases. The CDR3 runs to 15 residues. V dropped 4 bases and J dropped 1; count of bases not matched to a gene: 6. Germline V gene sequence: CDR1 SGHNT, CDR2 YYREEE (reference sequence).